The 5 T cell receptor beta chains listed next were all sequenced from one sample in a study of tumor and adjacent non-tumor tissue in lung cancer. TCRbeta libraries were built with three rounds of nested PCR, modified from ARM-PCR. MiXCR was run by TCRdb on the multiplex PCR reads, yielding one entry per CDR3 protein. The table has 90,000 to 100,000 distinct CDR3 sequences, less than 85% seen once. This sample's RNA came from whole unsorted tissue. The normal lung tissue was taken more than 3 cm from the tumor edge. The sequenced sample consisted of distant non-tumor lung tissue. These receptors were collected from a man between 60 and 70 years old with small cell lung cancer.

This sequence joins TRBV10-3 and TRBJ2-1; D is tentatively TRBD1 or TRBD2 (6 bases each). V lost 2 bases and J lost 10, with 12 bases in between. The germline gives CDR1 ENHRY, CDR2 SYGVKD. The CDR3 runs 13 residues. DNA for the CDR3: TGTGCCATCAGTGAGGGGGGGCTGAAAGAGCAGTTCTTC. This encodes CAISEGGLKEQFF.

Details on this clonotype: At one of its ends the junction is not consistent with the germline gene, which may arise from a read error. This chain links TRBV20-1 with TRBJ2-1; D unresolved. Per germline, CDR1 DFQATT and CDR2 SNEGSKA (reference sequence). The CDR3 totals 13 residues. As DNA, the CDR3 is TGCAATGCTAGAGACGCTGAGGAGACTGAGCAGTTCTTC. Its protein product is CNARDAEETEQFF.

The chain employs TRBV6-5 and TRBJ1-2, with TRBD1 matching over 8 bases. CDR1 MNHEY and CDR2 SVGAGI come from the germline V gene. CDR3 size: 16 residues. With V trimmed by 2 bases and J by 4 bases, 9 bases remained unmatched. CDR3 amino acids: CASSYVTWTGSYGYTF. CDR3 DNA sequence: TGTGCCAGCAGTTACGTAACATGGACAGGGTCCTATGGCTACACCTTC.

By share of the sample, this clonotype is medium-sized. This chain uses TRBV11-2 with TRBJ2-3; the D is unclear. V gave up 3 bases and J gave up 5 bases, with 9 bases separating them. Per germline, CDR1 SGHAT and CDR2 FQNNGV. The CDR3 has 13 residues. CDR3 residues: CASSFTFLDTQYF. CDR3 DNA sequence: TGTGCCAGCAGCTTCACTTTTTTAGATACGCAGTATTTT. Full variable domain (rest looked up from reference TRBV11-2 and TRBJ2-3): EAGVAQSPRYKIIEKRQSVAFWCNPISGHATLYWYQQILGQGPKLLIQFQNNGVVDDSQLPKDRFSAERLKGVDSTLKIQPAKLEDSAVYLCASSFTFLDTQYFGPGTRLTVL.

With regard to this clonotype: At one end the junction does not follow the germline gene, possibly because of a read error. The chain employs TRBV29-1 and TRBJ2-3, with D possibly TRBD2 on 5 matching bases. The CDR3 is 13 amino acids. Germline values: CDR1 SQVTM, CDR2 ANQGSEA. CDR3 loop: CRVATGMAGTQYF. The CDR3 nucleotides read TGCAGGGTTGCAACGGGAATGGCAGGTACGCAGTATTTT.